These T cell receptor beta chains were read from a single sample in a study of STAT5B mutations in CD4+ large granular lymphocyte leukemia. Using immunoSEQ multiplex PCR, the repertoire was profiled, and TCRdb retains in-frame clones only, with some absent. The data contain some 30,000 clones, around 73% of them singletons. Sequencing was carried out using CD4+ T cells from blood buffy coats. These receptors came from a human donor in good health. The CDR3 runs from the conserved cysteine through the conserved F or W. The D gene is left open where the match is weak. Size is omitted from some rows. Given values are once, few, many or a class for expanded clones.

cdr3_nt cdr3_aa clone_size d_call j_call v_call
TGTGCCAGCAGTGAAAAGAGGGACAGTTACTATGGCTACACCTTC CASSEKRDSYYGYTF NA TRBD1 TRBJ1-2 TRBV2
TGCGCCAGCAGCCAAGAAAGCGGGGGGTTTGGAAACACCATATATTTT CASSQESGGFGNTIYF NA NA TRBJ1-3 TRBV4-3
TGTGCCTGGAGACCCCTTCGGAACACTGAAGCTTTCTTT CAWRPLRNTEAFF NA NA TRBJ1-1 TRBV30
TGTGCCAGCAGTTACTCAGGGTCACGCACTGAAGCTTTCTTT CASSYSGSRTEAFF NA NA TRBJ1-1 TRBV6-5
TGTGCCAGCAGCTTTTCACCGACGGCAACTAATGAAAAACTGTTTTTT CASSFSPTATNEKLFF NA NA TRBJ1-4 TRBV7-9
TGTGCCAGCACCGTAGACGCTAACTATGGCTACACCTTC CASTVDANYGYTF NA NA TRBJ1-2 TRBV9
TGTGCCAGCAGCTCTCCGTCGGTCGCAACTAATGAAAAACTGTTTTTT CASSSPSVATNEKLFF NA NA TRBJ1-4 TRBV7-2
TGTGCCAGTACCATGAGTCTAAATCAGCCCCAGCATTTT CASTMSLNQPQHF NA NA TRBJ1-5 TRBV19
TGTGCCTGGAGCGCCCTAGGTTACGAGCAGTACTTC CAWSALGYEQYF once NA TRBJ2-7 TRBV30
TGTGCCAGCAGTTTGAGGAAGAGCTCCTACAATGAGCAGTTCTTC CASSLRKSSYNEQFF NA NA TRBJ2-1 TRBV6-6
TGTGCCAGCAGCTTATCCCCCACTACTGAGCAGTTCTTC CASSLSPTTEQFF NA NA TRBJ2-1 TRBV7-9
TGTGCCAGCAGGGAAAACCCAGGGGGCTGGACCGGGGAGCTGTTTTTT CASRENPGGWTGELFF NA TRBD1 TRBJ2-2 TRBV2
TGTGCCACCTCGCCTTTAATGGGCTCCTACAATGAGCAGTTCTTC CATSPLMGSYNEQFF NA NA TRBJ2-1 TRBV25-1
TGTGCCAGCAGCAAAGGGAGACAGGGAACCTACGAGCAGTACTTC CASSKGRQGTYEQYF NA NA TRBJ2-7 TRBV21-1
TGCGCCAGCAGCTTGAAGGCAGGGGTTGAAGAGACCCAGTACTTC CASSLKAGVEETQYF NA NA TRBJ2-5 TRBV5-1
TGTGCCATCAGCGCAGGTAACCCTGAAGCTTTCTTT CAISAGNPEAFF NA NA TRBJ1-1 TRBV10-3
TGTGCCAGCACTGGCAGCGGCTACGAGCAGTACTTC CASTGSGYEQYF NA NA TRBJ2-7 TRBV6-1
TGTGCCAGCAGTGGATTCTTTCTAGCGGATGAGCAGTTCTTC CASSGFFLADEQFF NA TRBD2 TRBJ2-1 TRBV2
TGTGCCAGTAGTATAGATGGGGACAGCAATTCACCCCTCCACTTT CASSIDGDSNSPLHF NA TRBD1 TRBJ1-6 TRBV19
TGTGCCAGCAGCTTACTAGCGGGAGGATCCAACACCGGGGAGCTGTTTTTT CASSLLAGGSNTGELFF NA TRBD2 TRBJ2-2 TRBV7-8
TGTGCCAGCAGTCCCCAGGAATCAGTCGAGCAGTACTTC CASSPQESVEQYF NA NA TRBJ2-7 TRBV6-6
TGCGCCAGCAGCTTGGCAGGGGACCTCACAGATACGCAGTATTTT CASSLAGDLTDTQYF NA NA TRBJ2-3 TRBV5-1
TGTGCCTGGAGTGTAGGTAGTAACAATGAGCAGTTCTTC CAWSVGSNNEQFF NA NA TRBJ2-1 TRBV30
TGTGCCAGCAGCACCTCTCTGGGGGCGGACGAGCAGTACTTC CASSTSLGADEQYF NA NA TRBJ2-7 TRBV7-3
TGCGCCAGCAGCTTGGAGGACAGGGACACCGGGGAGCTGTTTTTT CASSLEDRDTGELFF NA TRBD1 TRBJ2-2 TRBV5-1
TGTGCCAGCTCACCTAGTTTGGTAGGGGGCAATGTGTATGAGCAGTTCTTC CASSPSLVGGNVYEQFF NA TRBD1 TRBJ2-1 TRBV18
TGTGCCAGCAGCTCCTACGGAGATTCACCCCTCCACTTT CASSSYGDSPLHF NA NA TRBJ1-6 TRBV7-9
TGTGCCATCACCGGGACAGGGGGCGATGGCTACACCTTC CAITGTGGDGYTF NA TRBD1 TRBJ1-2 TRBV10-3
TGTGCCAGCAGCGAGACAGGGGGCTTTGAGCAGTTCTTC CASSETGGFEQFF NA TRBD1 TRBJ2-1 TRBV2
TGTGCCAGCAGCCCAGGCGTATCTGGGGCCAACGTCCTGACTTTC CASSPGVSGANVLTF NA NA TRBJ2-6 TRBV11-3
TGTGCCAGCAGTTACGGGGCAGGGCCCTATGGCTACACCTTC CASSYGAGPYGYTF NA NA TRBJ1-2 TRBV6-5
TGTGCCAGCAGCTTAGAGGGCATCGTCGGGTCTGGCTACACCTTC CASSLEGIVGSGYTF NA NA TRBJ1-2 TRBV7-9
TGTGCCAGCAGTGCGCTAGCGGGCGAAGATACGCAGTATTTT CASSALAGEDTQYF NA TRBD2 TRBJ2-3 TRBV6-4
TGTGCCAGCAGCTTGGGGCAGGGGCACCAAGAGACCCAGTACTTC CASSLGQGHQETQYF NA NA TRBJ2-5 TRBV5-6
TGTGCCAGCAGCTTGGACAGGGCTGGCAATCAGCCCCAGCATTTT CASSLDRAGNQPQHF few TRBD1 TRBJ1-5 TRBV7-9
TGTGCCTCCGAACGGGGCCAGGGGACCGGGGAGCTGTTTTTT CASERGQGTGELFF NA NA TRBJ2-2 TRBV9
TGTGCCAGCAGTTTAGTGAGGGGCTCGAATTCACCCCTCCACTTT CASSLVRGSNSPLHF NA NA TRBJ1-6 TRBV27
TGTGTCAGAAGCACGCGTAGGGTTTGGGAAAAACTGTTTTTT CVRSTRRVWEKLFF NA NA TRBJ1-4 TRBV7-5
TGTGCCAGCAGGACTAGACAGTACCAAGAGACCCAGTACTTC CASRTRQYQETQYF NA NA TRBJ2-5 TRBV2
TGTGCCAGCAGCCTCTACTCCTCTGGGGCCAACGTCCTGACTTTC CASSLYSSGANVLTF NA NA TRBJ2-6 TRBV7-8